The source of this T cell receptor (beta chain) is a study of shared clonotypes between healthy human individuals. The wider study: Donors, aged 18 to 49, were a couple of women and three men.

Turning to this clone: Antigen unknown.

Trimming removed 0 bases at V and 7 bases at J, with 9 bases between. The germline V gene has CDR1 KGHSH and CDR2 LQKENI. The CDR3 runs to 13 residues. The study, taken as a whole, reports: Donor clonotype sharing was expected to depend on sequencing depth.

Investigators spread the genomic DNA of each subset evenly over several immunoSEQ plates. Data came from immunoSEQ multiplex PCR; TCRdb stores just in-frame clones and leaves some out. Of about half a million clones in the sample, about 85% are singletons; the top ten hold 13%. V is TRBV18 and J is TRBJ1-2, with D uncertain. The sample comprised PBMCs. The sequence derives from a woman in her thirties or forties in good health. Some clones in this sample may be carry-over from other donors' samples. The CDR3: CASSPPVGFGYTF. Here the CDR3 DNA reads TGTGCCAGCTCACCACCGGTCGGGTTTGGCTACACCTTC.